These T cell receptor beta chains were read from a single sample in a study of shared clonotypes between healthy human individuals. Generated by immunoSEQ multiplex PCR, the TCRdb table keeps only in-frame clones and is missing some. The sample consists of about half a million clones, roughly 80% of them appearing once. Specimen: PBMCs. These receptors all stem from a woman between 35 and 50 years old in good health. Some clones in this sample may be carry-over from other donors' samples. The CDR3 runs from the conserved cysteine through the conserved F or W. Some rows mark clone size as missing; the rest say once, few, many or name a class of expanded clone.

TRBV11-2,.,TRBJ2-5,CASSPGLGEQYF
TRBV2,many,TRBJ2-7,CASSMTGEAYEQYF
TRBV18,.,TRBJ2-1,CASSPFASGSGNEQFF
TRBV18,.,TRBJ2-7,CASSPETRQYEQYF
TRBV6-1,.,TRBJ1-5,CASSERARGNQPQHF
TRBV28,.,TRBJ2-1,CASSSGTRVHEQFF
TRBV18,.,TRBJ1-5,CASSPEQDQPQHF
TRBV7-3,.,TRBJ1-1,CASSDLETNTEAFF
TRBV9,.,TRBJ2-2,CASSVAISGRAPSAGELFF
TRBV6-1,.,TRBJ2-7,CASSVGLAVIEQYF
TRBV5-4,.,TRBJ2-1,CASSREGGSYNEQFF
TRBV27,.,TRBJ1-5,CASGPRGGADQPQHF
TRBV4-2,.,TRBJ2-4,CASSQEWTAGGNIQYF
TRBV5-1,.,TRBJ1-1,CASSLTGAGATEAFF
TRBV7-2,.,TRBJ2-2,CASSAWDRMGGELFF
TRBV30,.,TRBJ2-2,CAWNGGQGPHSNTGELFF
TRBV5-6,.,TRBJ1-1,CASSLGEGEAFF
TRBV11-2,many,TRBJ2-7,CASSPQMNEQYF
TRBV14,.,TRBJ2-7,CASSQASYSRRDEQYF
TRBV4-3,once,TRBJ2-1,CASSQSSGRGNEQFF
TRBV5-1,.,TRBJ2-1,CASSPDGYNEQFF
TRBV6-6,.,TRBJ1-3,CASMGGNTIYF
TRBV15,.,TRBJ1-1,CATSRIMNTEAFF
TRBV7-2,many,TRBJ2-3,CASSFWGGSPDTQYF
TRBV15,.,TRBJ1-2,CATSRDRSGSYGYTF
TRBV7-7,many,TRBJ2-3,CASSPEISGVQYF
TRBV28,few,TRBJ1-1,CSSGTAGDTEAFF
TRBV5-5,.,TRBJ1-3,CASSLEQPSSGNTIYF
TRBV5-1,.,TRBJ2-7,CASSLEETRFREQYF
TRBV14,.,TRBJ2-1,CASSQGVNEQFF
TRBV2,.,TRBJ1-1,CASNQQRHSAFF
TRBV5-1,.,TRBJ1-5,CASSLEAGGYQPQHF
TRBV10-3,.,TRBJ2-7,CAISEVGSGSGEQYF
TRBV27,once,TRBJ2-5,CASSWRERETQYF
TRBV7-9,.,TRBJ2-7,CASSPAGLAGWDEQYF
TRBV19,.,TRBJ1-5,CASRLDARSNQPQHF
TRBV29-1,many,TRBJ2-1,CSVGERTNEQFF
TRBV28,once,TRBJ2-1,CASSRGPEQFF
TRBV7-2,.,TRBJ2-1,CASSLVTGRGNEQFF
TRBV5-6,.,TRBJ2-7,CASSLGRQTYEQYF
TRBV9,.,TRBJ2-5,CASSVGGGVGETQYF
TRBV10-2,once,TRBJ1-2,CASRGGQTGYTF
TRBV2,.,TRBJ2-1,CASMTRDTDSYNEQFF
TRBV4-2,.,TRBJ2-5,CASSLREGEGQETQYF
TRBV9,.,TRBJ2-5,CASSVGSYSGETQYF
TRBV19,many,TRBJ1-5,CASSIATRGQPQHF
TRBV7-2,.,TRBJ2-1,CASSLVEGVKEQFF